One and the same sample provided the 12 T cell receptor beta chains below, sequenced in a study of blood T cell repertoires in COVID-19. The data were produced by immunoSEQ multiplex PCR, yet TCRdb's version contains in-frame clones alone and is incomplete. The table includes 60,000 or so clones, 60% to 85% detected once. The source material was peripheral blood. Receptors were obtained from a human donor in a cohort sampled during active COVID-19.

The CDR3 bases are TGTGCCAGCAGCTTAGTGGACGGGGGAATAGGTGGAAACACCATATATTTT. It translates to CASSLVDGGIGGNTIYF. V and J are TRBV7-2 and TRBJ1-3; tentative D call: TRBD1 (5 bases). Trimming removed 1 base from V and 3 bases from J, with 16 bases in between. The CDR3 has 17 amino acids. The V gene's germline CDR1 is SGHTA and CDR2 FQGNSA.

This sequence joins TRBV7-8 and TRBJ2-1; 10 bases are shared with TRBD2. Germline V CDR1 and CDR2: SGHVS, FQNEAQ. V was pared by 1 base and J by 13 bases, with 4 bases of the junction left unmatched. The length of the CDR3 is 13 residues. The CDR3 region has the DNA TGTGCCAGCAGCTTAGGGGGACTAGCGTTTCAGTTCTTC. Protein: CASSLGGLAFQFF.

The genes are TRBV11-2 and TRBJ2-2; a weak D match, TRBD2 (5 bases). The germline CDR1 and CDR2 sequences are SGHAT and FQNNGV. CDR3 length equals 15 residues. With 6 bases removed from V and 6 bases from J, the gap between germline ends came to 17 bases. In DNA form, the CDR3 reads TGTGCCAGCAGGCCCGTGAAAGCGCGGGCCGGGGAGCTGTTTTTT. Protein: CASRPVKARAGELFF.

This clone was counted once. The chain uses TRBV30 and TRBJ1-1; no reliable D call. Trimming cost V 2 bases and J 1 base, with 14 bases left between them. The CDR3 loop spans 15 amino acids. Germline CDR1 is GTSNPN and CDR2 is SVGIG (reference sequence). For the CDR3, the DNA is TGTGCCTGGAGTACCTCACCGGGGAAGAACACTGAAGCTTTCTTT. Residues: CAWSTSPGKNTEAFF.

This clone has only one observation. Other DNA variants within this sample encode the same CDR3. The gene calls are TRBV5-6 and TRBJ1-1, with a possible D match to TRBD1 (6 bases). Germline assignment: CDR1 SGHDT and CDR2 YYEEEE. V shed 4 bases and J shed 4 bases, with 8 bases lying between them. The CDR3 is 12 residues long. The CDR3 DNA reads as TGTGCCAGCAGCCTCAGGGGCACTGAAGCTTTCTTT. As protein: CASSLRGTEAFF.

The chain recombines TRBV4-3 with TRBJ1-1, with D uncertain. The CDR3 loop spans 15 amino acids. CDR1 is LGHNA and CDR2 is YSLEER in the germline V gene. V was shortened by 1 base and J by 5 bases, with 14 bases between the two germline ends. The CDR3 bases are TGCGCCAGCAGCCAAGTTAGGGCCGGCGGGACTGAAGCTTTCTTT. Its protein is CASSQVRAGGTEAFF.

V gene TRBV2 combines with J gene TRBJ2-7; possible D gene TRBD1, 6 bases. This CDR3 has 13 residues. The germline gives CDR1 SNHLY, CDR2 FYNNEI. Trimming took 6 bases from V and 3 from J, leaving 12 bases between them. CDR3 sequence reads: CASRTGHSYEQYF. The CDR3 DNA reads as TGTGCCAGCAGGACGGGACATAGCTACGAGCAGTACTTC.

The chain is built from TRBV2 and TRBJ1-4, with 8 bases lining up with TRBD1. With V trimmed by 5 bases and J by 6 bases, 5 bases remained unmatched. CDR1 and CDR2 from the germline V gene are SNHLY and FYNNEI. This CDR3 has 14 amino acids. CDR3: CASSSNRGDEKLFF. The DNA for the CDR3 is TGTGCCAGCAGTTCCAACAGGGGGGATGAAAAACTGTTTTTT.

The CDR3 region is CASSWDMGLEQYF. Here the CDR3 DNA reads TGTGCCAGCAGTTGGGACATGGGCTTGGAGCAGTACTTC. The gene calls are TRBV12-3 or TRBV12-4 and TRBJ2-7; D possibly corresponds to TRBD1 (6 bases). Deletions cut 4 bases from V and 7 bases from J, with 14 bases between. CDR3 length equals 13 residues.

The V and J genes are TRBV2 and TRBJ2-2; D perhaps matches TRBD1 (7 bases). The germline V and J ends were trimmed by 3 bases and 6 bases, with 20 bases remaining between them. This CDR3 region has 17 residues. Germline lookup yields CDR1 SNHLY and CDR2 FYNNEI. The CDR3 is CASSDSWAGGRPGELFF. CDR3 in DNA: TGTGCCAGCAGTGATTCGTGGGCAGGGGGGCGTCCCGGGGAGCTGTTTTTT.

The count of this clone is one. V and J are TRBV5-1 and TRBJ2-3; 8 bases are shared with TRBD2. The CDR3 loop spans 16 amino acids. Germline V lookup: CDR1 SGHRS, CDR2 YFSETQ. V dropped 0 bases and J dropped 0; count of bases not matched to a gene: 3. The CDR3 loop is CASSLDGGGSTDTQYF. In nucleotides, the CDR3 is TGCGCCAGCAGCTTGGACGGGGGGGGAAGCACAGATACGCAGTATTTT.

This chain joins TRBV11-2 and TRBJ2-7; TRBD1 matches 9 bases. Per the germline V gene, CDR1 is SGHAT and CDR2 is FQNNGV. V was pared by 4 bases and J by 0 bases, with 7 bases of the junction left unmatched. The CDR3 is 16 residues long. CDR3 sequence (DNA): TGTGCCAGCAGCTCTGGGACAGGGCTAAGCTCCTACGAGCAGTACTTC. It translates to CASSSGTGLSSYEQYF.